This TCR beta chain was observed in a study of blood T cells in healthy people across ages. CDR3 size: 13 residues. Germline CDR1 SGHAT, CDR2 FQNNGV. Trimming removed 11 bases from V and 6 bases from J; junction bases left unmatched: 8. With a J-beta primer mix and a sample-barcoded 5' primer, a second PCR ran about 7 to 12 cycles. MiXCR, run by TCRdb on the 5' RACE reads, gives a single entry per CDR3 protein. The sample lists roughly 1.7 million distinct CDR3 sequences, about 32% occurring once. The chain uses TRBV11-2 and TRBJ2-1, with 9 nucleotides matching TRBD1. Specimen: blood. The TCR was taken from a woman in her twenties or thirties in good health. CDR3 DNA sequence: TGTGCCTCCGAGCGGACAGGGGTCAATGAGCAGTTCTTC. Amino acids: CASERTGVNEQFF.